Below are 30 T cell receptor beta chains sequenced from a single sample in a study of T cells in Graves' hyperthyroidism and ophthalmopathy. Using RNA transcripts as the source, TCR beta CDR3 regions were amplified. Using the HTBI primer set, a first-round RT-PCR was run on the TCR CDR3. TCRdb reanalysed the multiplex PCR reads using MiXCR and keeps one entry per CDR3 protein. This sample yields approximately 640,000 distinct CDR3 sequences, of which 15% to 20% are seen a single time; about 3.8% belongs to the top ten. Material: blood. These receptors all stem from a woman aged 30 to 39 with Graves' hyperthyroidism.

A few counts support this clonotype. The CDR3 here is CASSLGGQPLYGYTF. The DNA for the CDR3 is TGTGCCAGCAGTTTAGGGGGACAGCCCCTCTATGGCTACACCTTC. The chain combines TRBV27 with TRBJ1-2; 7 nucleotides align to TRBD1. Germline loops: CDR1 MNHEY, CDR2 SMNVEV (reference sequence). This CDR3 region has 15 residues. V dropped 2 bases and J dropped 4; count of bases not matched to a gene: 7.

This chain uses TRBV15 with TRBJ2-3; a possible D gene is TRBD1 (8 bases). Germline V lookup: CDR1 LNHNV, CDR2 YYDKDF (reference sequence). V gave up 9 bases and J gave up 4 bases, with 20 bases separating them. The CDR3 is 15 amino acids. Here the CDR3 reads CATTQGGVNADTQYF. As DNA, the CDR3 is TGTGCCACGACACAGGGGGGGGTCAACGCAGATACGCAGTATTTT.

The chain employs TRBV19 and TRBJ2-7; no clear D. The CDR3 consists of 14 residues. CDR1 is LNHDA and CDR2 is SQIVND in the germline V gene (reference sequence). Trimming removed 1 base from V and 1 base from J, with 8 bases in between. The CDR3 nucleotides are TGTGCCAGTAGTATAGTAGCAGAATCCTACGAGCAGTACTTC. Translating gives CASSIVAESYEQYF.

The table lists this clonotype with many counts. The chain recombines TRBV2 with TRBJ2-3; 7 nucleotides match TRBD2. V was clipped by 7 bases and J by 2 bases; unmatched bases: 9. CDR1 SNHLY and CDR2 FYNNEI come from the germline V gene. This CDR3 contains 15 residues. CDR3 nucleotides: TGTGCCAGCATGAAGACTAGCATTAACACAGATACGCAGTATTTT. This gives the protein CASMKTSINTDTQYF.

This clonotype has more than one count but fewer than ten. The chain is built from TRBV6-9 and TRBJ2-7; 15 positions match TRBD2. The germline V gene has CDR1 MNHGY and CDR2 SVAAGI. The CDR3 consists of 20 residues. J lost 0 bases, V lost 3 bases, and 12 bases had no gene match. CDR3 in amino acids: CASSYQPGTSGRSSSYEQYF. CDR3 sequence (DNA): TGTGCCAGCAGTTACCAACCGGGGACTAGCGGGAGGTCGAGCTCCTACGAGCAGTACTTC.

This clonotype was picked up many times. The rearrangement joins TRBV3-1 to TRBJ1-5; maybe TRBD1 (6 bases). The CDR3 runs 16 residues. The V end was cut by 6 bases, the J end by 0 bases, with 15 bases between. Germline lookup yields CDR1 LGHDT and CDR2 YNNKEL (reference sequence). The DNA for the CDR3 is TGTGCCAGCAGACCTTCGGACAGCCATAGCAATCAGCCCCAGCATTTT. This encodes CASRPSDSHSNQPQHF.

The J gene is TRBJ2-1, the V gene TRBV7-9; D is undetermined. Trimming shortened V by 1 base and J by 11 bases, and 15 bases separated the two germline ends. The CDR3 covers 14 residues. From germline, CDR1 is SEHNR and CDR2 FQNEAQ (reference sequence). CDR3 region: CASSLERTNLKQFF. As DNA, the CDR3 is TGTGCCAGCAGCTTAGAAAGGACCAACCTTAAGCAGTTCTTC.

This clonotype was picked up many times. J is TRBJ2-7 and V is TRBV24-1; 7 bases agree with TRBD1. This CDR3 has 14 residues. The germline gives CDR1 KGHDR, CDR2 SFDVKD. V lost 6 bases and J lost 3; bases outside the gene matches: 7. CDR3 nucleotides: TGTGCCACCAGTAACCGGGACAGAGTCTACGAGCAGTACTTC. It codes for CATSNRDRVYEQYF.

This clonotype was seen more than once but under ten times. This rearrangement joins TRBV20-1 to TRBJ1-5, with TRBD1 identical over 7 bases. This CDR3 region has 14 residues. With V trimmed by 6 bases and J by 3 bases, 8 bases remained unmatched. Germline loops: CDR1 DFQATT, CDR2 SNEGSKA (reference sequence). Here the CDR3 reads CSASRTGPNQPQHF. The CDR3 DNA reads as TGCAGTGCATCAAGGACAGGCCCCAATCAGCCCCAGCATTTT.

The CDR3 DNA follows: TGTGCCAGTAGTATGCCCGGGGGACATGAGCAGTTCTTC. It specifies CASSMPGGHEQFF. The chain carries TRBV19 and TRBJ2-1; tentative D call: TRBD2 (6 bases). This CDR3 has 13 amino acids. The V and J ends lost 3 bases and 8 bases respectively, with 11 bases between them. In germline, CDR1 is LNHDA, CDR2 SQIVND (reference sequence).

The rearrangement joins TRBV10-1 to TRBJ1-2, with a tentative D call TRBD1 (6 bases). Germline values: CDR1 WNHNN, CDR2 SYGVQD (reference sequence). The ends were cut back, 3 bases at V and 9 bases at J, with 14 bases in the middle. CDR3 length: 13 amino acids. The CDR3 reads CASSDYRDSSYTF. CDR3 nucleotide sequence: TGCGCCAGCAGTGATTACAGGGATTCGAGCTACACCTTC.

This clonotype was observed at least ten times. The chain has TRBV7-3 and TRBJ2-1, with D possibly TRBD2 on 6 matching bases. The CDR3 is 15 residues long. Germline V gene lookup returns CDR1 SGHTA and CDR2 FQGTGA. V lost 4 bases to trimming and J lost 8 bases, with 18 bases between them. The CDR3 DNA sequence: TGTGCCAGCAGCTGGGGGTTTTTGGGAGGTGATGAGCAGTTCTTC. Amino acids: CASSWGFLGGDEQFF.

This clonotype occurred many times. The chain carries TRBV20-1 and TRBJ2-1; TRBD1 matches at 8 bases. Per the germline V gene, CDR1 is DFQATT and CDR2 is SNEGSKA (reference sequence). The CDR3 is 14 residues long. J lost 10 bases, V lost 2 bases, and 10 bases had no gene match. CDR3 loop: CSARSGTGRIEQFF. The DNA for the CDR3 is TGCAGTGCTAGAAGTGGGACAGGTCGGATCGAGCAGTTCTTC.

The CDR3, as DNA: TGCAGCGTCCAACGGGGCGGAATTAACTATGGCTACACCTTC. It encodes CSVQRGGINYGYTF. V and J are TRBV29-1 and TRBJ1-2; TRBD1 is a possible D gene (5 bases). CDR3 length: 14 residues. Trimming pared 6 bases from V and 1 base from J, leaving 15 bases between. The germline CDR1 and CDR2 sequences are SQVTM and ANQGSEA. Full variable domain (rest looked up from reference TRBV29-1 and TRBJ1-2): SAVISQKPSRDICQRGTSLTIQCQVDSQVTMMFWYRQQPGQSLTLIATANQGSEATYESGFVIDKFPISRPNLTFSTLTVSNMSPEDSSIYLCSVQRGGINYGYTFGSGTRLTVV.

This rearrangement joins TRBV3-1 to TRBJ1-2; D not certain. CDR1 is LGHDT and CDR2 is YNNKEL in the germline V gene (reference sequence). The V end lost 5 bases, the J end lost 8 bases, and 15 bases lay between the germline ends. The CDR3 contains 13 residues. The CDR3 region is CASSSASPGGYTF. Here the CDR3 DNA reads TGTGCCAGCAGCTCCGCCAGCCCCGGGGGCTACACCTTC.

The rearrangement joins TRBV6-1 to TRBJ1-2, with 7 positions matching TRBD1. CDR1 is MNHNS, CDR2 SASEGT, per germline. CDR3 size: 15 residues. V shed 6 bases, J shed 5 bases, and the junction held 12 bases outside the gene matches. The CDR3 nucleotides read TGTGCCAGCAGCCGAGGGGGCGTGACGACGTATGGCTACACCTTC. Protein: CASSRGGVTTYGYTF.

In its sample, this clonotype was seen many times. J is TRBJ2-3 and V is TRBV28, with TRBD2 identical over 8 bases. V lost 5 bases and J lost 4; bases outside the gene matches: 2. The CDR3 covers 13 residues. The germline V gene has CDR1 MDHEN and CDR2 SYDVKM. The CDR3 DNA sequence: TGTGCCAGCAGTCCGCGGGAGGCAGATACGCAGTATTTT. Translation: CASSPREADTQYF.

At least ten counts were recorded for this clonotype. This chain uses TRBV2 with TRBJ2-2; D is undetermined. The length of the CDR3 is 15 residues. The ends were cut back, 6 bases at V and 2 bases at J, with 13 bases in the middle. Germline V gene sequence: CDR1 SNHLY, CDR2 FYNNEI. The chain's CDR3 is CASRHNKLNTGELFF. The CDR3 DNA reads TGTGCCAGCAGACACAACAAGTTAAACACCGGGGAGCTGTTTTTT. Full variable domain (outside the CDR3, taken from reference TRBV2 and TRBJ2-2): EPEVTQTPSHQVTQMGQEVILRCVPISNHLYFYWYRQILGQKVEFLVSFYNNEISEKSEIFDDQFSVERPDGSNFTLKIRSTKLEDSAMYFCASRHNKLNTGELFFGEGSRLTVL.

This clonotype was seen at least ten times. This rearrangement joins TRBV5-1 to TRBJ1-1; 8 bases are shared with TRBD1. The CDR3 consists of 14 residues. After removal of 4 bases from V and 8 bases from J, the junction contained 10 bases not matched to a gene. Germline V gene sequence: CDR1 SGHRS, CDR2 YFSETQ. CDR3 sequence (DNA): TGCGCCAGCAGCACCCGGGACAGGCAGGACGAAGCTTTCTTT. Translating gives CASSTRDRQDEAFF.

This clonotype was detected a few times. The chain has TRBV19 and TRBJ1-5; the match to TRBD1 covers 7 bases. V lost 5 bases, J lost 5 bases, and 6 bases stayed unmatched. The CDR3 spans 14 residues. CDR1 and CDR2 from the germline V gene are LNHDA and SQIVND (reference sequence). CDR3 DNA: TGTGCCAGTAGTGATCAGGGGGGACATCAGCCCCAGCATTTT. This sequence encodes CASSDQGGHQPQHF.

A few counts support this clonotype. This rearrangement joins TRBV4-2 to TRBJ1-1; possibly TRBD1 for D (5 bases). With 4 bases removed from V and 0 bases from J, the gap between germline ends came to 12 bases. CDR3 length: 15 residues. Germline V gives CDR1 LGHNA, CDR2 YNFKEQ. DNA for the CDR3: TGTGCCAGCAGCCCCGGGCCAGGGATGAACACTGAAGCTTTCTTT. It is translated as CASSPGPGMNTEAFF.

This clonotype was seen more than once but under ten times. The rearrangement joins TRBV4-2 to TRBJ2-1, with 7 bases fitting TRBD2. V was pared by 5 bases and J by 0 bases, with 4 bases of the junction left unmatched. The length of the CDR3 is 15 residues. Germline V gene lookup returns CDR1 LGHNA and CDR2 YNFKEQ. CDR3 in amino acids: CASSGEGNSYNEQFF. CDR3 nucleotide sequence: TGTGCCAGCAGCGGGGAGGGGAACTCCTACAATGAGCAGTTCTTC.

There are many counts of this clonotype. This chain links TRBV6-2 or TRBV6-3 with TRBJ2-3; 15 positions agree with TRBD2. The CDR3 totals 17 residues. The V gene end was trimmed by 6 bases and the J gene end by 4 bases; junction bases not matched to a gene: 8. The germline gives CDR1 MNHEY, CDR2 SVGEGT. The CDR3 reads CASRGTSGRSMADTQYF. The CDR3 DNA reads TGTGCCAGCAGGGGGACTAGCGGGAGGAGTATGGCAGATACGCAGTATTTT.

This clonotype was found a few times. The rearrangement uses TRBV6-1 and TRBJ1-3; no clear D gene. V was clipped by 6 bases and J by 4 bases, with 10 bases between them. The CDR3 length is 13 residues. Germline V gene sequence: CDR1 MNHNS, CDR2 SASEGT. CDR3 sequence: CASRNLYGNTIYF. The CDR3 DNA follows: TGTGCCAGCAGGAACCTGTACGGAAACACCATATATTTT.

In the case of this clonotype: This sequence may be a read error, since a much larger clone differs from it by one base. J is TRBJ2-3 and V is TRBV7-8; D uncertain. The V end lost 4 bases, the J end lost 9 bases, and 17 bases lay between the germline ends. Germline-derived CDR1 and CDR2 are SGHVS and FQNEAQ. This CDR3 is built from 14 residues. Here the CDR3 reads CASSSWQSWATQYF. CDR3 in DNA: TGTGCCAGCAGCTCCTGGCAGTCGTGGGCGACGCAGTATTTT.

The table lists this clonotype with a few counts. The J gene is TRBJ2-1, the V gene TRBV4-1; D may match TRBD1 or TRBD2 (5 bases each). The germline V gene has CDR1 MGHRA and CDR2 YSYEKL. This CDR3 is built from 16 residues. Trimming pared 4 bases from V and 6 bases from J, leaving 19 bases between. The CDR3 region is CASSRTVEGRANEQFF. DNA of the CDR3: TGCGCCAGCAGCCGGACTGTCGAGGGACGCGCCAATGAGCAGTTCTTC.

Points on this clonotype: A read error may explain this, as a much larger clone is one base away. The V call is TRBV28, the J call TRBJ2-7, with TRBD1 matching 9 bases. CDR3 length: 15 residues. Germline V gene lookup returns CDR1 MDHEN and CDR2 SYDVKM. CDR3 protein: CASSDPGQGNYGQYF. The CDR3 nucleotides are TGTGCCAGCAGTGATCCGGGACAGGGAAACTACGGGCAGTACTTC.

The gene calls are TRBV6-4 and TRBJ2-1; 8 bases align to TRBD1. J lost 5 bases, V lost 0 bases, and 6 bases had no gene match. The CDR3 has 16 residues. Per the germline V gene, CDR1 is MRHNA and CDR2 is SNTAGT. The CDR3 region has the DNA TGTGCCAGCAGTGACTCAGGGGCAGGGGGCCACAATGAGCAGTTCTTC. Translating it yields CASSDSGAGGHNEQFF.

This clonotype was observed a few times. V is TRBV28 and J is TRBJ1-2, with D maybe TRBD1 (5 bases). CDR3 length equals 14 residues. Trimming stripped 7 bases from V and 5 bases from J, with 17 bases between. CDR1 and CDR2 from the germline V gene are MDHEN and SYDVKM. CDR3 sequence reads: CASNGGVNPYGYTF. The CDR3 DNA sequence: TGTGCCAGCAATGGGGGGGTAAACCCTTATGGCTACACCTTC.

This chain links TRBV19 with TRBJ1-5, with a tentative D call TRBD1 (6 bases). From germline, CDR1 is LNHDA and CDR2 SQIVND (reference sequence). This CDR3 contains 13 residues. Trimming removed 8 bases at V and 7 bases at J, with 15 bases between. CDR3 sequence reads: CASPWGARQPQHF. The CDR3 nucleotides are TGTGCCAGTCCCTGGGGGGCCCGACAGCCCCAGCATTTT.